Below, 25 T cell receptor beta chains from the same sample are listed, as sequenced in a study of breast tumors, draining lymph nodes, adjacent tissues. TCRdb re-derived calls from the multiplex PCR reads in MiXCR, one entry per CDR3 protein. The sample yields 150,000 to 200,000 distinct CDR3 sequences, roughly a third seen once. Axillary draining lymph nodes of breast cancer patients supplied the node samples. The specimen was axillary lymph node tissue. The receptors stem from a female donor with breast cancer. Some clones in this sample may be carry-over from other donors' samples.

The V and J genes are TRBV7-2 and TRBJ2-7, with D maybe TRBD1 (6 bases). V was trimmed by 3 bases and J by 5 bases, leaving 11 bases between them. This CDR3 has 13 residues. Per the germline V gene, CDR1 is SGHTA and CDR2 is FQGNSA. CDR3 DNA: TGTGCCAGCAGCTTGTCAGGGGACGACGAGCAGTACTTC. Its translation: CASSLSGDDEQYF.

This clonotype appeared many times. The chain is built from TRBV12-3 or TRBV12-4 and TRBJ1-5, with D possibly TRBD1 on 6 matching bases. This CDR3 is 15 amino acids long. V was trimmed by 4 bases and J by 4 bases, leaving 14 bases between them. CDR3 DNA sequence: TGTGCCAGCAGTTCTGGACTGACAGGTAATCAGCCCCAGCATTTT. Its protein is CASSSGLTGNQPQHF.

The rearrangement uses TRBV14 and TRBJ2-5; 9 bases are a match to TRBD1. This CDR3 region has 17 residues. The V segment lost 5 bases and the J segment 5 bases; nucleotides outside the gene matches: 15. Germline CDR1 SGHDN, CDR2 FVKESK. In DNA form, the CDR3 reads TGTGCCAGCAGCAATGACCGGGACAGGGCGTTAAGGGAGACCCAGTACTTC. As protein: CASSNDRDRALRETQYF.

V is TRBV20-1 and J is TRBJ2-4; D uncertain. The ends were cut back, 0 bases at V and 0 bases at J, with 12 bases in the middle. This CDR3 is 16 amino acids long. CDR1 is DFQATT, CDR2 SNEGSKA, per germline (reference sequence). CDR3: CSARDAPSLAKNIQYF. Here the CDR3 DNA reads TGCAGTGCTAGAGATGCCCCCAGTCTAGCCAAAAACATTCAGTACTTC.

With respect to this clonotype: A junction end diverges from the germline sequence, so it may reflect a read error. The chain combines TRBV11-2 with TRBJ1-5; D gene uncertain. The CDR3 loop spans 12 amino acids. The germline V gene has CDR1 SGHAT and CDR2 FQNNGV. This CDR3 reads CASSHSGQPLHF. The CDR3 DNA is TGTGCCAGCAGTCATAGCGGCCAACCCCTGCATTTT.

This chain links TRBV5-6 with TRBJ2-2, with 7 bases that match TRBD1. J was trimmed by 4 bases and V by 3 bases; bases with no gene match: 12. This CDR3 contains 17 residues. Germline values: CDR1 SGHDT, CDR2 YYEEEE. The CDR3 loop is CASSYNRARGFTGELFF. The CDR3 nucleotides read TGTGCCAGCAGCTATAACCGGGCCAGGGGGTTCACCGGGGAGCTGTTTTTT.

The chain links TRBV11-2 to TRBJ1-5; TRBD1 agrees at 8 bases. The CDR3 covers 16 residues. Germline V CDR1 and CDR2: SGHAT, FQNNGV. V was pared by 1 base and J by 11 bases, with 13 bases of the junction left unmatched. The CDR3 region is CASSLGVQGAQETQHF. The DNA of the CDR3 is TGTGCCAGCAGCTTAGGGGTTCAGGGGGCGCAGGAGACCCAGCATTTT. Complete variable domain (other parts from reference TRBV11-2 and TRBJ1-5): EAGVAQSPRYKIIEKRQSVAFWCNPISGHATLYWYQQILGQGPKLLIQFQNNGVVDDSQLPKDRFSAERLKGVDSTLKIQPAKLEDSAVYLCASSLGVQGAQETQHFGDGTRLSIL.

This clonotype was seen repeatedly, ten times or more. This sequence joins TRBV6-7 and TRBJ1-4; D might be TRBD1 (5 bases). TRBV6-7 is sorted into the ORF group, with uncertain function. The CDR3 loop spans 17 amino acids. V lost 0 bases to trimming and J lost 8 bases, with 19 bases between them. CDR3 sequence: CASSYSGTRLDWEKLFF. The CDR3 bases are TGTGCCAGCAGTTACTCGGGGACCCGGTTGGATTGGGAAAAACTGTTTTTT.

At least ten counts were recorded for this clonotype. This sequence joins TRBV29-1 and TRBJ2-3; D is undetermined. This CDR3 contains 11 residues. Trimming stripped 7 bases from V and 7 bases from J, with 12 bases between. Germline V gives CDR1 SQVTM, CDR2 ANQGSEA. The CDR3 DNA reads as TGCAGCGGTGGGGTGCGGAATACGCAGTATTTT. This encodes CSGGVRNTQYF.

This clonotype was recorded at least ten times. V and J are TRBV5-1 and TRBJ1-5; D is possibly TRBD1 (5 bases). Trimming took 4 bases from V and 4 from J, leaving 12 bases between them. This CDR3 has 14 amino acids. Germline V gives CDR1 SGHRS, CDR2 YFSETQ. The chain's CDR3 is CASSPGELNQPQHF. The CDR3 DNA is TGCGCCAGCAGCCCGGGGGAGCTGAATCAGCCCCAGCATTTT.

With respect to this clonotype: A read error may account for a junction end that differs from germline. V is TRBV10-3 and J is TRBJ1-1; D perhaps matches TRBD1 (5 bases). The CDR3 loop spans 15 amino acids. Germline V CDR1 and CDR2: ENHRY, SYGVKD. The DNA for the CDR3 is TGTACCATCAGTGAGTCTTGGGACCCGGACACTGAAGCTTTCTTT. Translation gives CTISESWDPDTEAFF.

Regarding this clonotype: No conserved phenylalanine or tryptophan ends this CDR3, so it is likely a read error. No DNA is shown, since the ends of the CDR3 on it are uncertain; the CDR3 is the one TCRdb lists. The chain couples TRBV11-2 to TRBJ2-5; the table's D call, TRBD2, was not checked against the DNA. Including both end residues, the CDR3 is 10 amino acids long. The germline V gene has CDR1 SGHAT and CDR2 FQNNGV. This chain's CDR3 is CASNLDRVAG.

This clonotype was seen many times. The CDR3 protein is CASSLWGSNEQFF. The DNA for the CDR3 is TGTGCCAGCAGTTTGTGGGGGAGTAATGAGCAGTTCTTC. This rearrangement joins TRBV12-3 or TRBV12-4 to TRBJ2-1; D may correspond to TRBD1 or TRBD2 (5 bases each). Between the trimmed V and J ends, which lost 3 bases and 7 bases, there was a span of 10 bases. This CDR3 has 13 residues.

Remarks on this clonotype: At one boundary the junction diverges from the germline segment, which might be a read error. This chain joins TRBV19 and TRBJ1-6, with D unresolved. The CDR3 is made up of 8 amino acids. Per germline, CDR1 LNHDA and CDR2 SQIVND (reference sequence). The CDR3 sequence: CASSTPSW. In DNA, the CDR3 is TGTGCCAGTAGTACCCCATCGTGG.

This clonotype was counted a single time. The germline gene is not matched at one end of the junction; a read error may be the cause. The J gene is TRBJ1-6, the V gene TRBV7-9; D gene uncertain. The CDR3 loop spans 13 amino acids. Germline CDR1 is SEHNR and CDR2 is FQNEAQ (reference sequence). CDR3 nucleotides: TGTGCCGGCAGCTTTGGGTATAATTCACCCCTCCACTTT. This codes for CAGSFGYNSPLHF.

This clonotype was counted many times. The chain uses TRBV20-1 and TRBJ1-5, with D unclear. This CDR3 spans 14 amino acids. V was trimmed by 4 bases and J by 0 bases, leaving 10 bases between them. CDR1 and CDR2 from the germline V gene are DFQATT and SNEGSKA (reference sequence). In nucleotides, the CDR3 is TGCAGTGCTAACGCGGGAAATAGCAATCAGCCCCAGCATTTT. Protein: CSANAGNSNQPQHF.

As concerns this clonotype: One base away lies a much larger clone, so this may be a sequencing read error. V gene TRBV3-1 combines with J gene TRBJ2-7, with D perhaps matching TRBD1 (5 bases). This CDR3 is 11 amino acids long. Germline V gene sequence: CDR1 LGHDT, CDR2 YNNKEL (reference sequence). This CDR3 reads CAGSPGAEQYF. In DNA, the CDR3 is TGTGCCGGCAGCCCTGGGGCGGAGCAGTACTTC.

CDR3 region: CANRLAGGDTQYF. In nucleotides, the CDR3 is TGTGCCAACCGACTAGCGGGGGGAGATACGCAGTATTTT. This chain connects TRBV12-3 or TRBV12-4 to TRBJ2-3; 13 bases are a match to TRBD2. The V gene end was trimmed by 10 bases and the J gene end by 5 bases; junction bases not matched to a gene: 3. The length of the CDR3 is 13 residues.

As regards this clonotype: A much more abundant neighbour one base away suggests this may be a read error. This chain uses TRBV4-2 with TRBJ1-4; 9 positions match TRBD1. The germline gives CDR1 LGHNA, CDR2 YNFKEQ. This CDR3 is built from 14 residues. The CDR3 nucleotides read TGTGCCAGCAGCCAACCCCGACAGGGGGAAAAACTGGTTTTT. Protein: CASSQPRQGEKLVF.

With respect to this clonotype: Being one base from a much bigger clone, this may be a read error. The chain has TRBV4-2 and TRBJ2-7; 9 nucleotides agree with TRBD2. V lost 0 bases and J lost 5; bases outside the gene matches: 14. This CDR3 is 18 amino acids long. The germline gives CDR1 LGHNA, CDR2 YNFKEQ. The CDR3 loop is CASSQERLADVGPHEQYF. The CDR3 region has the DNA TGTGCCAGCAGCCAAGAGAGACTAGCGGATGTGGGCCCCCACGAGCAGTACTTC.

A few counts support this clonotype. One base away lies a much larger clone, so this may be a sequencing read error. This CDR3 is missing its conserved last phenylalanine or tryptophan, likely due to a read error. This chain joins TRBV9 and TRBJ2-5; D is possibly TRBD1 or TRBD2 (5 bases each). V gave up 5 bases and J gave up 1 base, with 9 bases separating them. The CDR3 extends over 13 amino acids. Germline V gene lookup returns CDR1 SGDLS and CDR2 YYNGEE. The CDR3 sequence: CASSEGIQETQYS. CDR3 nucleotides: TGTGCCAGCAGTGAGGGGATCCAAGAGACCCAGTACTCC.

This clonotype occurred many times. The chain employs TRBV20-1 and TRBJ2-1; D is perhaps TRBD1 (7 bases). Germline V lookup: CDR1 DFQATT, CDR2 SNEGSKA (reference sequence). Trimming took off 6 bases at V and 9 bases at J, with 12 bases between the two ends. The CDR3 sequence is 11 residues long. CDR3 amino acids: CSAIRGVEQFF. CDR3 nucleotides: TGCAGTGCCATCAGGGGGGTTGAGCAGTTCTTC.

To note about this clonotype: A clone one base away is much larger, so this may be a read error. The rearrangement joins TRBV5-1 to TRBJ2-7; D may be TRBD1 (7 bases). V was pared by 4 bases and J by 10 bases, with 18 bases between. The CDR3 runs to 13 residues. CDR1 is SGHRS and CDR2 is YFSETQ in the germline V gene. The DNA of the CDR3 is TGCGCCAGCAGCGGAGGGACAGATAGCGACCAGTACTTC. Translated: CASSGGTDSDQYF.

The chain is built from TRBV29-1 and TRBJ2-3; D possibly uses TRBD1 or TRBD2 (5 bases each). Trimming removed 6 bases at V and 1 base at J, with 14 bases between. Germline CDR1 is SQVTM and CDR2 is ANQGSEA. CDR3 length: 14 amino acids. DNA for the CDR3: TGCAGCGTAGGGACGGGACGTGGCACAGATACGCAGTATTTT. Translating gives CSVGTGRGTDTQYF.

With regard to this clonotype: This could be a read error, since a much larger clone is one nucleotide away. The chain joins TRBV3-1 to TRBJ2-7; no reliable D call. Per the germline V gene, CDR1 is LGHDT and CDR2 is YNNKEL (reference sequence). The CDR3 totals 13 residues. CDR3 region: CASSQVRSCEQYF. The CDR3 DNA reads TGTGCCAGCAGCCAAGTACGGTCCTGCGAGCAGTACTTC.